Here is one T cell receptor (beta chain) with its context. No antigen is known for it. Using its own MiXCR run on the 5' RACE reads, TCRdb lists one record per CDR3 protein. The sample lists 500,000 to 700,000 distinct CDR3 sequences; about 7% were seen once. This sample was included in a study of identical twins. Notes on the study in general: Out-of-frame alpha sequences that twins shared showed excess low generation probability. These conclusions were based on statistical analysis (cross-sectional, not following the same donors).

Every one of the donors was a healthy Caucasian. The junction had 6 bases not matched to a gene; V was cut back by 5 bases and J by 0 bases. In germline, CDR1 is MDHEN, CDR2 SYDVKM. There are 16 residues in the CDR3. These records were also assigned to another study, of yellow fever vaccine responses in identical twins.

The chain is built from TRBV28 and TRBJ2-1; 8 nucleotides align to TRBD2. The sequence came from a woman aged 18 to 35 in good health. The sequenced sample was PBMCs. The CDR3: CASSRSTSGSYNEQFF. The CDR3 DNA follows: TGTGCCAGCAGTCGAAGCACTAGCGGCTCCTACAATGAGCAGTTCTTC. The full variable domain, rest sourced from reference TRBV28 and TRBJ2-1, is DVKVTQSSRYLVKRTGEKVFLECVQDMDHENMFWYRQDPGLGLRLIYFSYDVKMKEKGDIPEGYSVSREKKERFSLILESASTNQTSMYLCASSRSTSGSYNEQFFGPGTRLTVL.